The 3 T cell receptor beta chains presented below share a single source sample, sequenced in a study of shared T cell receptors in the human thymus. TCRdb keeps only in-frame clones here, not all; method: immunoSEQ multiplex PCR. The repertoire has 700,000 or so clones, 70% to 90% of them found once; the top ten carry 0.008% to 0.011%. This same sample was also taken into another study, of human thymus T cells.

Sequencing used thymocytes. Every receptor here comes from a girl under two years old with a congenital heart defect.

CDR3 DNA: TGCGCCAGCAGCTTGGGTACAGGGACCTACAATGAGCAGTTCTTC. Its protein is CASSLGTGTYNEQFF. The chain recombines TRBV5-1 with TRBJ2-1; possibly TRBD1 for D (6 bases). Germline CDR1 and CDR2: SGHRS and YFSETQ. The CDR3 has 15 amino acids. Trimming took 0 bases from V and 2 from J, leaving 9 bases between them.

In regard to this clone: The junction does not match germline at one end; this may be a read error. V and J are TRBV7-9 and TRBJ2-7; 9 nucleotides line up with TRBD1. CDR3 length: 14 amino acids. Germline CDR1 and CDR2: SEHNR and FQNEAQ (reference sequence). CDR3 protein: CASSLGIPGTGRAF. The CDR3 DNA reads as TGTGCCAGCAGCTTAGGTATACCCGGGACAGGGAGAGCGTTC. The whole variable domain, remainder taken from reference TRBV7-9 and TRBJ2-7, is DTGVSQNPRHKITKRGQNVTFRCDPISEHNRLYWYRQTLGQGPEFLTYFQNEAQLEKSRLLSDRFSAERPKGSFSTLEIQRTEQGDSAMYLCASSLGIPGTGRAFGPGTRLTVT.

The count of this clone is one. V and J are TRBV7-2 and TRBJ1-2; weak D call: TRBD1 (6 bases). The length of the CDR3 is 18 residues. V was shortened by 1 base and J by 2 bases, with 20 bases between the two germline ends. Germline values: CDR1 SGHTA, CDR2 FQGNSA. CDR3 region: CASSLEGPRARGNYGYTF. Here the CDR3 DNA reads TGTGCCAGCAGCTTAGAAGGTCCGCGGGCCAGGGGAAACTATGGCTACACCTTC.